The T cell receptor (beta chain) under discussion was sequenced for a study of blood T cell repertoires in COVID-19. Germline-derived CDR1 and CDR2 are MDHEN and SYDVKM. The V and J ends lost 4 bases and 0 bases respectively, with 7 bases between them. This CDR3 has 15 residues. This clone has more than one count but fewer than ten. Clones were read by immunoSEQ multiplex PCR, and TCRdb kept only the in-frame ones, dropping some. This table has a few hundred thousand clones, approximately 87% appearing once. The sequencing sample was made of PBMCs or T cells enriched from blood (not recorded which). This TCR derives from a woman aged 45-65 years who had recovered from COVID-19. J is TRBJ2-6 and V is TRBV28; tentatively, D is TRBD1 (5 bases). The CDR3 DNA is TGTGCCAGCAGTTCAGGGATCTCTGGGGCCAACGTCCTGACTTTC. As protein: CASSSGISGANVLTF.